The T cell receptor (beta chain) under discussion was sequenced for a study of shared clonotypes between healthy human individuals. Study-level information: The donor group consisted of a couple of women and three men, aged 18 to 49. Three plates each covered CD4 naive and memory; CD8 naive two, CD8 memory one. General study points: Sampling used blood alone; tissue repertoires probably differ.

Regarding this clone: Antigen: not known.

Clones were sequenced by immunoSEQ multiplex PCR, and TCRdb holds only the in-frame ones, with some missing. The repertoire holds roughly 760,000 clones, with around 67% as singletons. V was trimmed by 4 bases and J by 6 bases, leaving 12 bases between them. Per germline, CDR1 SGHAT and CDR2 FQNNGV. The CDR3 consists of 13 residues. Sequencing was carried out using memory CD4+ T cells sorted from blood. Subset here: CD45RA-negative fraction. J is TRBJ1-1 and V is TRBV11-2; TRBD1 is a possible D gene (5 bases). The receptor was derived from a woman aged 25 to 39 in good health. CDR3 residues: CASSSITGSEAFF. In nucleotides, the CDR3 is TGTGCCAGCAGCTCAATTACAGGATCTGAAGCTTTCTTT.